This T cell receptor (beta chain) comes out of a study of blood T cells in healthy people across ages. This CDR3 has 14 residues. Germline CDR1 ENHRY, CDR2 SYGVKD. The V end lost 6 bases, the J end lost 3 bases, and 14 bases lay between the germline ends. Through a sample-barcoded 5' primer and a J-beta primer mix, a second PCR was run for about 6 to 12 cycles. MiXCR, applied by TCRdb to the 5' RACE reads, yields one record per CDR3 protein. The repertoire holds fewer than 2 million distinct CDR3 sequences, with about 39% as singletons. Sequenced input: blood. The chain links TRBV10-3 to TRBJ1-2; tentative D call: TRBD1 (6 bases). This sequence was found in a human donor in good health. CDR3 in DNA: TGTGCCATCAGAGATCAGGGGTCCGACTATGGCTACACCTTC. Its protein product is CAIRDQGSDYGYTF.